The 24 T cell receptor beta chains below come from one sample, sequenced in a study of blood T cell repertoires in COVID-19. The data were produced by immunoSEQ multiplex PCR, yet TCRdb's version contains in-frame clones alone and is incomplete. The table includes roughly 150,000 clones, roughly 88% detected once. The source material was peripheral blood. Every receptor here comes from a man older than 75 with COVID-19, enrolled during active disease.

The table lists this clone with a count of one. This chain uses TRBV7-2 with TRBJ1-5; D unresolved. The CDR3 loop spans 16 amino acids. V lost 5 bases and J lost 7, with 21 bases in between. Germline V CDR1 and CDR2: SGHTA, FQGNSA. CDR3 bases: TGTGCCAGCAGCCAAGCCTTTAGGACGGAGGGCCAGCCCCAGCATTTT. This codes for CASSQAFRTEGQPQHF.

The V call is TRBV19, the J call TRBJ1-5; maybe TRBD1 (6 bases). The CDR3 covers 12 residues. V was trimmed by 1 base and J by 9 bases, leaving 7 bases between them. Germline-derived CDR1 and CDR2 are LNHDA and SQIVND (reference sequence). The CDR3, as DNA: TGTGCCAGTAGTATAGTACAGGGGCCCCAGCATTTT. Translation gives CASSIVQGPQHF.

This rearrangement joins TRBV9 to TRBJ1-1; D might be TRBD1 (6 bases). Trimming left V 4 bases short and J 7 bases short, with 14 bases between. This CDR3 is 13 amino acids long. Germline values: CDR1 SGDLS, CDR2 YYNGEE. This CDR3 reads CASSFDRFSEAFF. For the CDR3, the DNA is TGTGCCAGCAGCTTCGACAGGTTTAGTGAAGCTTTCTTT.

CDR3 amino acids: CASSLLGGAGQPQHF. CDR3 sequence (DNA): TGTGCCAGCAGCTTATTGGGGGGGGCGGGTCAGCCCCAGCATTTT. The gene calls are TRBV7-8 and TRBJ1-5; D is possibly TRBD1 (6 bases). CDR1 is SGHVS and CDR2 is FQNEAQ in the germline V gene. The CDR3 covers 15 residues. The V gene lost 2 bases and the J gene lost 6 bases, with 14 bases spanning the gap. The entire variable domain, with the rest obtained from reference TRBV7-8 and TRBJ1-5, is as follows: GAGVSQSPRYKVAKRGQDVALRCDPISGHVSLFWYQQALGQGPEFLTYFQNEAQLDKSGLPSDRFFAERPEGSVSTLKIQRTQQEDSAVYLCASSLLGGAGQPQHFGDGTRLSIL.

The J gene is TRBJ1-5, the V gene TRBV15, with 7 bases that match TRBD1. This CDR3 is 17 amino acids long. Per the germline V gene, CDR1 is LNHNV and CDR2 is YYDKDF (reference sequence). V gave up 0 bases and J gave up 2 bases; unmatched junction bases: 7. The chain's CDR3 is CATSRETGSFGNQPQHF. In nucleotides, the CDR3 is TGTGCCACCAGCAGAGAGACAGGGAGCTTCGGCAATCAGCCCCAGCATTTT. Filled out from reference TRBV15 and TRBJ1-5, the complete variable domain reads DAMVIQNPRYQVTQFGKPVTLSCSQTLNHNVMYWYQQKSSQAPKLLFHYYDKDFNNEADTPDNFQSRRPNTSFCFLDIRSPGLGDTAMYLCATSRETGSFGNQPQHFGDGTRLSIL.

V gene TRBV6-1 combines with J gene TRBJ2-5; 8 bases match TRBD1. V lost 2 bases, J lost 5 bases, and 4 bases stayed unmatched. The CDR3 has 14 residues. CDR1 is MNHNS and CDR2 is SASEGT in the germline V gene. The CDR3 is CASSEQGAGETQYF. The CDR3 coding sequence is TGTGCCAGCAGTGAACAGGGGGCTGGGGAGACCCAGTACTTC.

CDR3 coding DNA: TGTGCCAGCAGCTTGACAGGGTATTTTTCACCCCTCCACTTT. Protein product: CASSLTGYFSPLHF. The chain combines TRBV11-2 with TRBJ1-6; TRBD1 matches 7 bases. Germline-derived CDR1 and CDR2 are SGHAT and FQNNGV. The CDR3 runs 14 residues. V shed 3 bases and J 9 bases; nucleotides not matched to a gene: 5.

The J gene is TRBJ2-1, the V gene TRBV2, with 11 bases fitting TRBD1. Trimming took 4 bases from V and 7 from J; bases not matched to a gene: 9. This CDR3 has 16 amino acids. CDR1 is SNHLY and CDR2 is FYNNEI in the germline V gene. The CDR3 region has the DNA TGTGCCAGCAGTGGGGCGCGGGGACAGGGGGAAAATGAGCAGTTCTTC. Amino acid sequence: CASSGARGQGENEQFF.

This clone was recorded once. The chain links TRBV20-1 to TRBJ1-5, with no clear D. The CDR3 has 13 amino acids. Looked up from germline, CDR1 is DFQATT and CDR2 is SNEGSKA (reference sequence). Deletions cut 3 bases from V and 2 bases from J, with 8 bases between. DNA for the CDR3: TGCAGTGCTAGTGGGCACGGCAATCAGCCCCAGCATTTT. Amino acid sequence: CSASGHGNQPQHF.

This chain links TRBV6-6 with TRBJ1-4; 7 bases agree with TRBD1. There are 14 residues in the CDR3. Trimming at V came to 6 bases and at J to 6 bases, leaving 7 bases not matched to a gene. Germline V gene sequence: CDR1 MNHNY, CDR2 SVGAGI (reference sequence). The DNA for the CDR3 is TGTGCCAGCAGGAGGGGCCAGGGGGATGAAAAACTGTTTTTT. Translating gives CASRRGQGDEKLFF.

The chain carries TRBV5-1 and TRBJ2-7, with unresolved D. Germline loops: CDR1 SGHRS, CDR2 YFSETQ. There are 15 residues in the CDR3. V was shortened by 1 base and J by 3 bases, with 14 bases between the two germline ends. CDR3 sequence reads: CASSLSRSAGYEQYF. In DNA form, the CDR3 reads TGCGCCAGCAGCTTGAGCCGTTCGGCAGGCTACGAGCAGTACTTC.

This clone was counted only a few times. V usage is TRBV19 and J usage is TRBJ2-4, with D perhaps TRBD1 (5 bases). V dropped 5 bases and J dropped 5 bases, with 13 bases sitting between them. This CDR3 spans 14 amino acids. The germline V gene encodes CDR1 LNHDA and CDR2 SQIVND (reference sequence). The CDR3 spells CASSSPGRENIQYF. DNA for the CDR3: TGTGCCAGTAGTTCGCCAGGGCGCGAAAACATTCAGTACTTC. Looking up the rest from reference TRBV19 and TRBJ2-4 gives the full variable domain: DGGITQSPKYLFRKEGQNVTLSCEQNLNHDAMYWYRQDPGQGLRLIYYSQIVNDFQKGDIAEGYSVSREKKESFPLTVTSAQKNPTAFYLCASSSPGRENIQYFGAGTRLSVL.

V and J are TRBV5-1 and TRBJ2-2; D gene uncertain. The germline V gene has CDR1 SGHRS and CDR2 YFSETQ. V lost 1 base and J lost 0, with 7 bases in between. This CDR3 has 15 residues. The CDR3 protein is CASSLTVTNTGELFF. DNA of the CDR3: TGCGCCAGCAGCTTGACAGTAACGAACACCGGGGAGCTGTTTTTT. Full variable domain (remainder filled in from reference TRBV5-1 and TRBJ2-2): KAGVTQTPRYLIKTRGQQVTLSCSPISGHRSVSWYQQTPGQGLQFLFEYFSETQRNKGNFPGRFSGRQFSNSRSEMNVSTLELGDSALYLCASSLTVTNTGELFFGEGSRLTVL.

The CDR3 here is CASRTGGTEKLFF. In nucleotides, the CDR3 is TGCGCCAGCCGGACAGGGGGCACTGAAAAACTGTTTTTT. The V gene is TRBV5-1, the J gene TRBJ1-4; 11 bases are shared with TRBD1. The junction had 3 bases not matched to a gene; V was cut back by 7 bases and J by 7 bases. CDR1 and CDR2 (germline): SGHRS, YFSETQ. The CDR3 contains 13 residues.

V is TRBV18 and J is TRBJ1-1; 8 nucleotides line up with TRBD1. The CDR3 covers 14 residues. Germline-derived CDR1 and CDR2 are KGHSH and LQKENI. V shed 5 bases, J shed 3 bases, and the junction held 5 bases outside the gene matches. Here the CDR3 reads CASSTQGAYTEAFF. The CDR3 coding sequence is TGTGCCAGCTCAACCCAGGGGGCCTACACTGAAGCTTTCTTT.

The chain is built from TRBV6-1 and TRBJ1-2, with a weak D call TRBD1 (5 bases). The CDR3 loop spans 14 amino acids. CDR1 and CDR2 from the germline V gene are MNHNS and SASEGT. V lost 0 bases, J lost 5 bases, and 10 bases lay in between. CDR3 nucleotide sequence: TGTGCCAGCAGTGAAGCTGCAGGGATTTATGGCTACACCTTC. Its protein is CASSEAAGIYGYTF.

CDR3 sequence: CASSVQGAGTEAFF. The CDR3 region has the DNA TGTGCCAGCAGCGTTCAAGGGGCGGGAACTGAAGCTTTCTTT. The gene calls are TRBV11-2 and TRBJ1-1, with D maybe TRBD1 (5 bases). The CDR3 is 14 amino acids. The germline V gene has CDR1 SGHAT and CDR2 FQNNGV. V was clipped by 5 bases and J by 5 bases, with 15 bases between them. Complete variable domain (other parts from reference TRBV11-2 and TRBJ1-1): EAGVAQSPRYKIIEKRQSVAFWCNPISGHATLYWYQQILGQGPKLLIQFQNNGVVDDSQLPKDRFSAERLKGVDSTLKIQPAKLEDSAVYLCASSVQGAGTEAFFGQGTRLTVV.

J is TRBJ1-6 and V is TRBV6-6; D is unclear. V was trimmed by 8 bases and J by 1 base, leaving 9 bases between them. This CDR3 region has 14 residues. Per the germline V gene, CDR1 is MNHNY and CDR2 is SVGAGI (reference sequence). The CDR3 region is CASAYSSYNSPLHF. As DNA, the CDR3 is TGTGCCAGCGCATACAGTTCCTATAATTCACCCCTCCACTTT.

The DNA of the CDR3 is TGTGCCAGTACCAATCTGGGACTTAACACCGGGGAGCTGTTTTTT. Encoded protein: CASTNLGLNTGELFF. The chain joins TRBV19 to TRBJ2-2, with a weak D call TRBD2 (6 bases). Germline V gene lookup returns CDR1 LNHDA and CDR2 SQIVND (reference sequence). The CDR3 consists of 15 residues. V lost 7 bases and J lost 2, with 14 bases in between.

This clone occurred once. The chain links TRBV7-2 to TRBJ1-1; D possibly corresponds to TRBD1 (5 bases). V lost 5 bases to trimming and J lost 4 bases, with 14 bases between them. Per germline, CDR1 SGHTA and CDR2 FQGNSA. The length of the CDR3 is 14 residues. CDR3: CASSPQGWGTEAFF. In nucleotides, the CDR3 is TGTGCCAGCAGCCCCCAGGGTTGGGGCACTGAAGCTTTCTTT. Based on the CDR3 plus reference TRBV7-2 and TRBJ1-1, the full variable domain is GAGVSQSPSNKVTEKGKDVELRCDPISGHTALYWYRQSLGQGLEFLIYFQGNSAPDKSGLPSDRFSAERTGGSVSTLTIQRTQQEDSAVYLCASSPQGWGTEAFFGQGTRLTVV.

The rearrangement links TRBV7-9 to TRBJ2-7, with D unclear. Germline V gene sequence: CDR1 SEHNR, CDR2 FQNEAQ (reference sequence). CDR3 size: 13 residues. V lost 3 bases, J lost 5 bases, and 11 bases lay in between. The CDR3 coding sequence is TGTGCCAGCAGCTTTTGGCAGGCGAACGAGCAGTACTTC. This sequence encodes CASSFWQANEQYF. Using reference TRBV7-9 and TRBJ2-7 for the parts outside the CDR3, the full variable domain is DTGVSQNPRHKITKRGQNVTFRCDPISEHNRLYWYRQTLGQGPEFLTYFQNEAQLEKSRLLSDRFSAERPKGSFSTLEIQRTEQGDSAMYLCASSFWQANEQYFGPGTRLTVT.

To note about this clone: The conserved phenylalanine or tryptophan is not found at the CDR3 terminus, so this likely reflects a read error. No DNA is shown, since the ends of the CDR3 on it are uncertain; the CDR3 is the one TCRdb lists. This sequence joins TRBV6-5 and TRBJ2-3; the D call in the table, TRBD1, was not verified against the DNA. The CDR3 numbers 12 amino acids, ends counted. From germline, CDR1 is MNHEY and CDR2 SVGAGI. CDR3 protein: CASMMDRGDAGR.

The chain has TRBV10-2 and TRBJ2-1, with TRBD2 matching 12 bases. From germline, CDR1 is WSHSY and CDR2 SAAADI. The V and J ends lost 2 bases and 1 base, in that order; junction bases with no gene match: 0. The length of the CDR3 is 16 residues. For the CDR3, the DNA is TGCGCCAGCAGTGAGACTAGCGGGGGGTCCTACAATGAGCAGTTCTTC. Residues: CASSETSGGSYNEQFF.

V is TRBV4-1 and J is TRBJ2-1, with TRBD2 matching 8 bases. The V and J ends lost 0 bases and 0 bases, in that order; junction bases with no gene match: 4. The CDR3 has 17 amino acids. The germline CDR1 and CDR2 sequences are MGHRA and YSYEKL. The CDR3 DNA sequence: TGCGCCAGCAGCCAAGAGCGGGGGGCGAGCTCCTACAATGAGCAGTTCTTC. Translation: CASSQERGASSYNEQFF.